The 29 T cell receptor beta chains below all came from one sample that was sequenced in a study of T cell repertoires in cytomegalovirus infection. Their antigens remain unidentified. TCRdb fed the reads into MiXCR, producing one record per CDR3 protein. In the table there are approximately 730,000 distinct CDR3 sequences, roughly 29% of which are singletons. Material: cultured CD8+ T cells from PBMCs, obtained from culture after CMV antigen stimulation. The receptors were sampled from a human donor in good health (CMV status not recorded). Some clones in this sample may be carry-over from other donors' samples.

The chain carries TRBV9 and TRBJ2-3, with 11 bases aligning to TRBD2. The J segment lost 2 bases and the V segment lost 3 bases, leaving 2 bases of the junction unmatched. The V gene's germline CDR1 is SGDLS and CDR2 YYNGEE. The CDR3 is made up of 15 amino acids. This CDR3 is CASSAGLADTDTQYF. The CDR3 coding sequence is TGTGCCAGCAGCGCGGGACTAGCGGACACAGATACGCAGTATTTT.

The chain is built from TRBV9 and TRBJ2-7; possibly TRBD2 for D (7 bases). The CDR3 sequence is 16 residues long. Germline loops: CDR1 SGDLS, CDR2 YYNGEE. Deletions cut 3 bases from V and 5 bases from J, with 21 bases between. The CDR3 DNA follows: TGTGCCAGCAGCGGACCCCTCGGCGGGGGCCGAAACGAGCAGTACTTC. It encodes CASSGPLGGGRNEQYF. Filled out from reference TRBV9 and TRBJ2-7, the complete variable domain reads DSGVTQTPKHLITATGQRVTLRCSPRSGDLSVYWYQQSLDQGLQFLIQYYNGEERAKGNILERFSAQQFPDLHSELNLSSLELGDSALYFCASSGPLGGGRNEQYFGPGTRLTVT.

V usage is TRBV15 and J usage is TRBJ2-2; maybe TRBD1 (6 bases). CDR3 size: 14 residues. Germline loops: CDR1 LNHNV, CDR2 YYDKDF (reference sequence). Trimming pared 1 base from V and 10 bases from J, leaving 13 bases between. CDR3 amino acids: CATSRGGLSEELFF. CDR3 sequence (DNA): TGTGCCACCAGCAGAGGGGGGCTGTCCGAGGAGCTGTTTTTT.

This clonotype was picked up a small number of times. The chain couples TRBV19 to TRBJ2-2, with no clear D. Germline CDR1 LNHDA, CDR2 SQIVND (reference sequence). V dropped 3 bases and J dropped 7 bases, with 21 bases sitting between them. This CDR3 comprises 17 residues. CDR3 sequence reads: CASSIAGQPFVDGELFF. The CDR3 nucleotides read TGTGCCAGTAGTATCGCCGGGCAACCGTTTGTGGACGGGGAGCTGTTTTTT.

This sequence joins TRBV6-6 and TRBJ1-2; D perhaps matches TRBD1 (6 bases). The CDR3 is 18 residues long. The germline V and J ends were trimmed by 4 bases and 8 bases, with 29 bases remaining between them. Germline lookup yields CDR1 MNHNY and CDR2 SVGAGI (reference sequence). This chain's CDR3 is CASSSKAGHPFSIGGYTF. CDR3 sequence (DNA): TGTGCCAGCAGTTCAAAAGCGGGACACCCGTTCTCGATAGGGGGCTACACCTTC.

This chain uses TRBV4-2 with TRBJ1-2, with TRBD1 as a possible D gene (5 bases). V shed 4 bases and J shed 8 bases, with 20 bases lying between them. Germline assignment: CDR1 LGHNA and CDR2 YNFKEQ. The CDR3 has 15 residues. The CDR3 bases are TGTGCCAGCAGCCCCCGGGTCAGGGCTTCGGAGGGCTACACCTTC. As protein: CASSPRVRASEGYTF.

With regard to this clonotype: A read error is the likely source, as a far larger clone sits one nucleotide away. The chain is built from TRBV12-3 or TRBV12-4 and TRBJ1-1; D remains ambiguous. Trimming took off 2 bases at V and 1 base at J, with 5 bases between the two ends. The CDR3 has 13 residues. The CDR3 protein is CASSLPANTEAFF. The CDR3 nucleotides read TGTGCCAGCAGTTTACCAGCGAACACTGAAGCTTTCTTT.

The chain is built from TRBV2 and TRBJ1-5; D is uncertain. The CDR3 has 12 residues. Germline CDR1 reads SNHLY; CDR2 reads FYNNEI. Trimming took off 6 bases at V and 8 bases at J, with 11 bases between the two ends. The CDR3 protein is CASSEELKPQHF. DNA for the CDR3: TGTGCCAGCAGCGAGGAATTAAAGCCCCAGCATTTT. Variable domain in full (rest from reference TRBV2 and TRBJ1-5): EPEVTQTPSHQVTQMGQEVILRCVPISNHLYFYWYRQILGQKVEFLVSFYNNEISEKSEIFDDQFSVERPDGSNFTLKIRSTKLEDSAMYFCASSEELKPQHFGDGTRLSIL.

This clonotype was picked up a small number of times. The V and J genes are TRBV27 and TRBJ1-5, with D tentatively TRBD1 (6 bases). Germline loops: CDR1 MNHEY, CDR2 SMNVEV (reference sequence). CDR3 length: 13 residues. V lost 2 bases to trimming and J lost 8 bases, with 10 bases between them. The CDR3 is CASSLTGTKPQHF. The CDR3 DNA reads TGTGCCAGCAGTTTAACAGGGACAAAGCCCCAGCATTTT.

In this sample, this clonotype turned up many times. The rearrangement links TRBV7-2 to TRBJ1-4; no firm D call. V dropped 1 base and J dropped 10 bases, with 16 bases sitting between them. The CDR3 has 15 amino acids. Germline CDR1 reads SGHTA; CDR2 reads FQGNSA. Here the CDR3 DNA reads TGTGCCAGCAGCTTAGTAGGCCCGCCCGTTGGAAAACTGTTTTTT. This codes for CASSLVGPPVGKLFF.

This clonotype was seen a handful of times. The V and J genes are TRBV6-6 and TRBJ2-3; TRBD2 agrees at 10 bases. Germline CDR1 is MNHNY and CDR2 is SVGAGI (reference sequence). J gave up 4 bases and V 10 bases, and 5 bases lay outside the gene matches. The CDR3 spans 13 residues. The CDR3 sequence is CATRSGGPDTQYF. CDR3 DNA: TGTGCCACCCGTAGCGGGGGGCCAGATACGCAGTATTTT.

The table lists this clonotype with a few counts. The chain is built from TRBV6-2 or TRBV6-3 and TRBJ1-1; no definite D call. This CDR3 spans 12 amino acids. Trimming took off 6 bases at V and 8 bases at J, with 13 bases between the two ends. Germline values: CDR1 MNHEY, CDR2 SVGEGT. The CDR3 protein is CASRNPRWEAFF. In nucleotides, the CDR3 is TGTGCCAGCAGGAATCCCCGGTGGGAAGCTTTCTTT.

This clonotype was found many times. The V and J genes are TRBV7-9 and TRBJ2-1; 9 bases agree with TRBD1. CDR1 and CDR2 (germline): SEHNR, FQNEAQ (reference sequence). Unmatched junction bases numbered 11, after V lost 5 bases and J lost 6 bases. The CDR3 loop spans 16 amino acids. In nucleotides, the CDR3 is TGTGCCAGCAGCCGCAACTCCGGGACAGGGCGCAATGAGCAGTTCTTC. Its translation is CASSRNSGTGRNEQFF.

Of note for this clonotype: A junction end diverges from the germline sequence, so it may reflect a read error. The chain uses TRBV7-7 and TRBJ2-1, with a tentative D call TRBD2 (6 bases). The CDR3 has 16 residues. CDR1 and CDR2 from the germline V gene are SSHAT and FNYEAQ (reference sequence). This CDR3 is CASSLAARPVGDEQFF. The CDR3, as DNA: TGTGCTAGCAGCTTAGCGGCACGGCCGGTTGGTGATGAGCAGTTCTTC.

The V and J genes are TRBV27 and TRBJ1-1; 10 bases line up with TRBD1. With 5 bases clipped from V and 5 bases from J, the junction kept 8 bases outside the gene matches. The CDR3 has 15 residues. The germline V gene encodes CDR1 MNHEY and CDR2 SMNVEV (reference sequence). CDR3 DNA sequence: TGTGCCAGCAGTCCCGGGGACAGGGGAAATACTGAAGCTTTCTTT. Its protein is CASSPGDRGNTEAFF.

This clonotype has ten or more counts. CDR3 sequence reads: CASSPERPSYGPAGETQYF. CDR3 nucleotides: TGTGCCAGCAGCCCCGAGAGGCCATCCTATGGCCCCGCAGGGGAGACCCAGTACTTC. This chain links TRBV7-6 with TRBJ2-5, with D perhaps TRBD1 (5 bases). The V gene lost 5 bases and the J gene lost 5 bases, with 30 bases spanning the gap. The length of the CDR3 is 19 residues. Germline V gene lookup returns CDR1 SGHVS and CDR2 FNYEAQ.

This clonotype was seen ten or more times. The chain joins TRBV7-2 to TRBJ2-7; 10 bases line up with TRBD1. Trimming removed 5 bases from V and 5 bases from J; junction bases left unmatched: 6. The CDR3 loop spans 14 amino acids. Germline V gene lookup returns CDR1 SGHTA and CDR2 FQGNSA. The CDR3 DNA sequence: TGTGCCAGCAGCATGCTTGGGACAGGGGACGAGCAGTACTTC. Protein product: CASSMLGTGDEQYF.

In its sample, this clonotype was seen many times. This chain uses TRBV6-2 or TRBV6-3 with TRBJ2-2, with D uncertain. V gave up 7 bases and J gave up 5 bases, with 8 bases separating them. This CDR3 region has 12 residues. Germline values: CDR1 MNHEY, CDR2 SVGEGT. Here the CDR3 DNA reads TGTGCCAGCAACCCTGGGACCGGGGAGCTGTTTTTT. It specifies CASNPGTGELFF.

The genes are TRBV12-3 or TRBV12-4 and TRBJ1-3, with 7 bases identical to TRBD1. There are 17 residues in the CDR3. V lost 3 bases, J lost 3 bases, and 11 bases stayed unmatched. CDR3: CASSFELEGASGNTIYF. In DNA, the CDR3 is TGTGCCAGCAGTTTTGAGCTGGAGGGGGCGAGTGGAAACACCATATATTTT.

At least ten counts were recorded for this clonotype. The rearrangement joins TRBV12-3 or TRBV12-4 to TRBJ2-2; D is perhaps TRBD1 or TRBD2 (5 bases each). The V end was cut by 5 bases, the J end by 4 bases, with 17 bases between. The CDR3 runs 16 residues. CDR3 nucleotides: TGTGCCAGCAGTCCCCTTAGGGGAGTCGGCACCGGGGAGCTGTTTTTT. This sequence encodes CASSPLRGVGTGELFF.

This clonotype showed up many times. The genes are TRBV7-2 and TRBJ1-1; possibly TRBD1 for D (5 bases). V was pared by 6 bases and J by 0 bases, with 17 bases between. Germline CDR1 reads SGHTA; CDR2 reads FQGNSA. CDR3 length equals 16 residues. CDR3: CASSRAPGRMNTEAFF. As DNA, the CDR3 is TGTGCCAGCAGTAGGGCTCCGGGACGGATGAACACTGAAGCTTTCTTT.

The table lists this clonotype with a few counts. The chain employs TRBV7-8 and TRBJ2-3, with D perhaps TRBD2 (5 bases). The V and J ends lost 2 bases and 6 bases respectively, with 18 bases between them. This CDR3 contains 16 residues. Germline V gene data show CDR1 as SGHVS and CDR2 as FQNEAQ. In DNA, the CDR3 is TGTGCCAGCAGCTTAAAAGCGGAGACCCCTTGGGATACGCAGTATTTT. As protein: CASSLKAETPWDTQYF.

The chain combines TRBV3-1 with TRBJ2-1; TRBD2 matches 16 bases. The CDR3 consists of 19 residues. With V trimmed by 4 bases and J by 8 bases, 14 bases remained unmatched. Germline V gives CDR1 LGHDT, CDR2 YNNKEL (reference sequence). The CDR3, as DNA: TGTGCCAGCAGCCTTGGGACTAGCGGGGGGGGGGGTCCGGGGGATGAGCAGTTCTTC. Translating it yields CASSLGTSGGGGPGDEQFF.

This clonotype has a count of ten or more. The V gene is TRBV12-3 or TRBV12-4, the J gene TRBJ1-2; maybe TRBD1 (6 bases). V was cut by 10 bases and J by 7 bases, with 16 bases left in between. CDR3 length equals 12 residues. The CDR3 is CATEGGLSGYTF. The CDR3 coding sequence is TGTGCCACCGAAGGGGGGCTGAGTGGCTACACCTTC.

In DNA, the CDR3 is TGTGCCAGCAGTTACATGCTCCGAAACAACGAGCAGTACGTC. Residues: CASSYMLRNNEQYV. The V and J genes are TRBV6-6 and TRBJ2-7; no reliable D call. V lost 2 bases and J lost 5, with 13 bases in between. This CDR3 is built from 14 residues. In germline, CDR1 is MNHNY, CDR2 SVGAGI (reference sequence).

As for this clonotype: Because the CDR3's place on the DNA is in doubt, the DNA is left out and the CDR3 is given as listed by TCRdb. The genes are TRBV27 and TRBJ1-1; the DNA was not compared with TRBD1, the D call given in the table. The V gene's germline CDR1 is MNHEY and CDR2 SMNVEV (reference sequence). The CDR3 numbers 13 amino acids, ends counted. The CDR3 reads CATFGSGMTEAFF.

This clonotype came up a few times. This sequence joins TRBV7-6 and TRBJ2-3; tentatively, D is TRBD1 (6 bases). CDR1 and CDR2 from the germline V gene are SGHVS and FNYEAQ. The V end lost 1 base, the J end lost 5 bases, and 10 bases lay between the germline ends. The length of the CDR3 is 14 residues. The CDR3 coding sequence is TGTGCCAGCAGCTTAGACAGGGCCGAAGATACGCAGTATTTT. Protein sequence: CASSLDRAEDTQYF.

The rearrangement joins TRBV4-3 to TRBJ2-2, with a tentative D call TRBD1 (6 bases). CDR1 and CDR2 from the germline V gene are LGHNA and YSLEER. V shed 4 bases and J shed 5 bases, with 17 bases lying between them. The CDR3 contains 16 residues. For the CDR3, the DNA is TGCGCCAGCAGCCGGCCCTTTGGACAGAAAACCGGGGAGCTGTTTTTT. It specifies CASSRPFGQKTGELFF.

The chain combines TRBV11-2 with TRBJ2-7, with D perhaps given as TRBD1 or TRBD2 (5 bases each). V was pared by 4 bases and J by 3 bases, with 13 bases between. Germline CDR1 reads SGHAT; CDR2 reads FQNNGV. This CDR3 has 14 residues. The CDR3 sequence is CASSSETDYYEQYF. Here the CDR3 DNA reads TGTGCCAGCAGCTCAGAGACAGACTACTACGAGCAGTACTTC.